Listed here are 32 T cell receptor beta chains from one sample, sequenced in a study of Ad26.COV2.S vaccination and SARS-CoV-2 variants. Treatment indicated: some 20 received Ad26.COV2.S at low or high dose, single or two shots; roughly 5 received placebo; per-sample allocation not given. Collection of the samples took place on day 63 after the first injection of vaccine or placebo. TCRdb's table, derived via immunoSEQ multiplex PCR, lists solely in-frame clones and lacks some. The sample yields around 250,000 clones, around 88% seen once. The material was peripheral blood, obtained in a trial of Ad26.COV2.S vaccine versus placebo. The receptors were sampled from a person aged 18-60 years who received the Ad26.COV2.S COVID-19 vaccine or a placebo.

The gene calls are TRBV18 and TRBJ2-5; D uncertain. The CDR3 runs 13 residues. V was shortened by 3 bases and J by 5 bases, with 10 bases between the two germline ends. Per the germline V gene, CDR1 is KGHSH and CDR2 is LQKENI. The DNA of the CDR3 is TGTGCCAGCTCACCGGGGTTTGGGGAGACCCAGTACTTC. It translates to CASSPGFGETQYF.

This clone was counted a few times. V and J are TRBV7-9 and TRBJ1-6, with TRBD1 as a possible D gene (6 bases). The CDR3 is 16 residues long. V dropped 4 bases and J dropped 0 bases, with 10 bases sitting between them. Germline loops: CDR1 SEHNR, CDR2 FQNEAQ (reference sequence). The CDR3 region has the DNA TGTGCCAGCAGCTCCCCAGGGGCCTCCTATAATTCACCCCTCCACTTT. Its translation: CASSSPGASYNSPLHF.

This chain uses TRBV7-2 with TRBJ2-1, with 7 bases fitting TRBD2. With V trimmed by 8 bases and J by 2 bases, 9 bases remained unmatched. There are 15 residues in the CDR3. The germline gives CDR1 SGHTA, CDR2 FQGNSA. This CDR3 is CASQSGRGAYNEQFF. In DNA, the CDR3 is TGTGCCAGCCAGTCGGGACGGGGGGCCTACAATGAGCAGTTCTTC.

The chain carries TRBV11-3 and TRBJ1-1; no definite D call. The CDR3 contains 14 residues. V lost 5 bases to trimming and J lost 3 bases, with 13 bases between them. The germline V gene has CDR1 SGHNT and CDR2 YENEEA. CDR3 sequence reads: CASSRTPRDTEAFF. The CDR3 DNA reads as TGTGCCAGCAGCCGGACCCCTCGGGACACTGAAGCTTTCTTT.

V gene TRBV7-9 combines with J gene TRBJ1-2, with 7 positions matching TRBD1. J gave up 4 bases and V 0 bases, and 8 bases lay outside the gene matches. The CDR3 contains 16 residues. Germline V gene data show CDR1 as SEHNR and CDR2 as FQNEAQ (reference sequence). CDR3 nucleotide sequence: TGTGCCAGCAGCTTAGCCAGACAGGGTCTGGCCTATGGCTACACCTTC. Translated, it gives CASSLARQGLAYGYTF. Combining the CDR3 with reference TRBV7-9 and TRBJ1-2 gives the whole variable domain DTGVSQNPRHKITKRGQNVTFRCDPISEHNRLYWYRQTLGQGPEFLTYFQNEAQLEKSRLLSDRFSAERPKGSFSTLEIQRTEQGDSAMYLCASSLARQGLAYGYTFGSGTRLTVV.

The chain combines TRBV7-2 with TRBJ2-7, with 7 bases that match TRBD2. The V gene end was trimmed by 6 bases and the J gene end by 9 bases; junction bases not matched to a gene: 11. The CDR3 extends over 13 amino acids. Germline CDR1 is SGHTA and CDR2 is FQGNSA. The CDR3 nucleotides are TGTGCCAGCAGTCCCCGACTAGCTGGTGGGCAGTACTTC. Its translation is CASSPRLAGGQYF.

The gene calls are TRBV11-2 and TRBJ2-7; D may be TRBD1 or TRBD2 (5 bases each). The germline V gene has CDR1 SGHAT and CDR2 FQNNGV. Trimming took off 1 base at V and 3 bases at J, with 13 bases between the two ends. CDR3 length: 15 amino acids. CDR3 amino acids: CASSLVRQGDYEQYF. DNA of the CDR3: TGTGCCAGCAGCTTAGTGCGGCAGGGAGACTACGAGCAGTACTTC.

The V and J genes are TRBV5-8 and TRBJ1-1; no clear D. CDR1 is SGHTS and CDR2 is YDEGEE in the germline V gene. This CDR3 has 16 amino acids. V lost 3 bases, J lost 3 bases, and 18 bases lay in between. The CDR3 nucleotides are TGTGCCAGCAGCTCAGGCCCGGGGAAGGGTGACACTGAAGCTTTCTTT. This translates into CASSSGPGKGDTEAFF.

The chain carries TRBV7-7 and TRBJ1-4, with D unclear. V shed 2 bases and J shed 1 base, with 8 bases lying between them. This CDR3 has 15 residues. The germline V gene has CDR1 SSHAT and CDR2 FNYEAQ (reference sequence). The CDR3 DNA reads TGTGCCAGCAGCTTATCCGTGGGAACTAATGAAAAACTGTTTTTT. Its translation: CASSLSVGTNEKLFF.

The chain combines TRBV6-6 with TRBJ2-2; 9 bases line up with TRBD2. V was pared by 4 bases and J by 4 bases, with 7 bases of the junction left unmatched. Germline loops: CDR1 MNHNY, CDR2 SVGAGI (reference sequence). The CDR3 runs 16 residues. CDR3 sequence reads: CASSSPGLASTGELFF. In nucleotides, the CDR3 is TGTGCCAGCAGTTCCCCTGGACTAGCGAGCACCGGGGAGCTGTTTTTT.

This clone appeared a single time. The CDR3 loop is CASSVNSNGPTEAFF. Here the CDR3 DNA reads TGTGCCAGCAGTGTAAACAGCAACGGGCCCACTGAAGCTTTCTTT. The chain is built from TRBV27 and TRBJ1-1, with no clear D. The CDR3 consists of 15 residues. CDR1 MNHEY and CDR2 SMNVEV come from the germline V gene (reference sequence). The ends were cut back, 5 bases at V and 4 bases at J, with 17 bases in the middle.

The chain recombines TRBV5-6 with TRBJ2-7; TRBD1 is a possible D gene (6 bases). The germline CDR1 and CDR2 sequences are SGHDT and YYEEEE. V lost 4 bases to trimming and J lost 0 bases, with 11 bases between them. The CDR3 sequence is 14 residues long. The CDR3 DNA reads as TGTGCCAGCAGCAGGGACACCCGCTCCTACGAGCAGTACTTC. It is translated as CASSRDTRSYEQYF.

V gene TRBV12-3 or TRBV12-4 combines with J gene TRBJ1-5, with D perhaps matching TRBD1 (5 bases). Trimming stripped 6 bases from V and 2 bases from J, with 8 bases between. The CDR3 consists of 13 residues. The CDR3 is CASRGDGNQPQHF. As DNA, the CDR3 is TGTGCCAGCAGGGGGGACGGCAATCAGCCCCAGCATTTT.

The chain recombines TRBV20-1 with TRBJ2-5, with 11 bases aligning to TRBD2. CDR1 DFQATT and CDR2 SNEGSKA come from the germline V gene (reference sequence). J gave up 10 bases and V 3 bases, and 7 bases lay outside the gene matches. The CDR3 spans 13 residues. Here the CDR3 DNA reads TGCAGTGCTAGTCTAACTAGCGGGGGCCTCCAGTACTTC. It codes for CSASLTSGGLQYF.

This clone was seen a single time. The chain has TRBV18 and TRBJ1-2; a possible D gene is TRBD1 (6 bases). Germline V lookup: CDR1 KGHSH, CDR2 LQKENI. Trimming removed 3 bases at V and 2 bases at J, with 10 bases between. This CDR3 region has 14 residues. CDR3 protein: CASSPLDSNYGYTF. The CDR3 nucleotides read TGTGCCAGCTCACCTTTGGACAGCAACTATGGCTACACCTTC.

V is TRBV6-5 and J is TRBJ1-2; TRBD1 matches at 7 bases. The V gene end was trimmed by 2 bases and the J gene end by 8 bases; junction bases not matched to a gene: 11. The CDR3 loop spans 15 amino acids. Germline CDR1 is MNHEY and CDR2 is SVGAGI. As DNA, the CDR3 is TGTGCCAGCAGTTACGCTGACAGGGTAAAAGGGGGCTACACCTTC. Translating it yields CASSYADRVKGGYTF.

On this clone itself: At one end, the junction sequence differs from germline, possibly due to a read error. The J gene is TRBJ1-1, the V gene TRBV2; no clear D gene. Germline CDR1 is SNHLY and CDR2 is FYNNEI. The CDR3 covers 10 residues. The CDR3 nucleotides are TGTGTCAGCATGTTGGTTGAAGCTTTCTTT. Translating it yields CVSMLVEAFF. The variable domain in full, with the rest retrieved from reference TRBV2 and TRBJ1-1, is EPEVTQTPSHQVTQMGQEVILRCVPISNHLYFYWYRQILGQKVEFLVSFYNNEISEKSEIFDDQFSVERPDGSNFTLKIRSTKLEDSAMYFCVSMLVEAFFGQGTRLTVV.

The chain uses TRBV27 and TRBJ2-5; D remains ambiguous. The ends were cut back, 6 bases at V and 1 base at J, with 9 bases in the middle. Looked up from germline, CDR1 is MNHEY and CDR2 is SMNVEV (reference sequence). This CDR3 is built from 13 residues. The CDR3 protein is CASSPLTQETQYF. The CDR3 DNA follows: TGTGCCAGCAGCCCCCTAACCCAAGAGACCCAGTACTTC.

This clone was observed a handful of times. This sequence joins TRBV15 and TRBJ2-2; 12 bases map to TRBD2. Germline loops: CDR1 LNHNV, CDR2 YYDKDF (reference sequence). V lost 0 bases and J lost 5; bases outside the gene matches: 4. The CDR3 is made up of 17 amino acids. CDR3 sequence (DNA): TGTGCCACCAGCAGAGATGCTAGCGGGAGGGGAACCGGGGAGCTGTTTTTT. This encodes CATSRDASGRGTGELFF.

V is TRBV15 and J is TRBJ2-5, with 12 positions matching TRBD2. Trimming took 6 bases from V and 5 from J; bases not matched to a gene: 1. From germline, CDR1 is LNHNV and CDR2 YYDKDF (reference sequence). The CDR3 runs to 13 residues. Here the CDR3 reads CATSLAGGETQYF. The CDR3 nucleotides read TGTGCCACCAGTCTAGCGGGAGGGGAGACCCAGTACTTC.

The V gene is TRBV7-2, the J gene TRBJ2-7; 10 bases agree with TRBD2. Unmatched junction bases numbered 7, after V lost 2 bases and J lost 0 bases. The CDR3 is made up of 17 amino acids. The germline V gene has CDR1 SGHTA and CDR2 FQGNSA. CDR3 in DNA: TGTGCCAGCAGCTTAAGGCTAGCGGGGGACAGCTCCTACGAGCAGTACTTC. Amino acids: CASSLRLAGDSSYEQYF.

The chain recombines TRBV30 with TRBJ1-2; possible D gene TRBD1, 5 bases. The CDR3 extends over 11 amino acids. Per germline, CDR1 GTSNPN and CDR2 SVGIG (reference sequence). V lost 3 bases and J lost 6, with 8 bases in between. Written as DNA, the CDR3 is TGTGCCTGGAGCGGGGGGGATGGCTACACCTTC. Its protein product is CAWSGGDGYTF.

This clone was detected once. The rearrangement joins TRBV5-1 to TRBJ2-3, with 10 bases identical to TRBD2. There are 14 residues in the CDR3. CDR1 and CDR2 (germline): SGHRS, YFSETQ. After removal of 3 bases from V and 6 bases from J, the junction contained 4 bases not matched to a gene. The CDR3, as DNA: TGCGCCAGCAGCTCTTCTAGCGGGAGTGATACGCAGTATTTT. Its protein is CASSSSSGSDTQYF.

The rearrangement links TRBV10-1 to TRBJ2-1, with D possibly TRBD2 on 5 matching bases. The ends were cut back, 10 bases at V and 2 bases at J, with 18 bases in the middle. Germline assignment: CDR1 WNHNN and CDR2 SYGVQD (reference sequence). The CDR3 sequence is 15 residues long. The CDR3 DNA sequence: TGCGCCAACCCACCCTCGGGGAAACCCTACAATGAGCAGTTCTTC. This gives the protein CANPPSGKPYNEQFF.

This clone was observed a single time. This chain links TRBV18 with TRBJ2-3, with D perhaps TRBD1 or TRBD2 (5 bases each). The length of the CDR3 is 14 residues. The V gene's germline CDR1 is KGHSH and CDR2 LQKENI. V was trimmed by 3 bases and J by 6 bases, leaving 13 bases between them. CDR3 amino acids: CASSPDGTLDTQYF. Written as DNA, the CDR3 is TGTGCCAGCTCACCCGACGGGACGCTCGATACGCAGTATTTT.

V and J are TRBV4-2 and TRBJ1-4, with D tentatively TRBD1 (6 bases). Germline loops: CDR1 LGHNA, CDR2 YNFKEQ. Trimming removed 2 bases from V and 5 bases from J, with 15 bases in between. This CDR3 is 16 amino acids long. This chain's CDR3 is CASSQHQGGGNEKLFF. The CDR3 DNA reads TGTGCCAGCAGCCAACATCAGGGAGGGGGGAATGAAAAACTGTTTTTT.

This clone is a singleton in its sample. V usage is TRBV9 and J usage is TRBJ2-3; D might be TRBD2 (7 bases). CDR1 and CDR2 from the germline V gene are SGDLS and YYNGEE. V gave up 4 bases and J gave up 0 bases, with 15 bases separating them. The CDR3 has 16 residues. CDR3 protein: CASSPRGGGSTDTQYF. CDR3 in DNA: TGTGCCAGCAGCCCAAGGGGCGGGGGCAGCACAGATACGCAGTATTTT.

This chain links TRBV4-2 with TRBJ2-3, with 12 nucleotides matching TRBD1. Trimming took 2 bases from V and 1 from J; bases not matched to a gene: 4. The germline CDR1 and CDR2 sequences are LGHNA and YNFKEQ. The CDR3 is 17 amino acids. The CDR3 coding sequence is TGTGCCAGCAGCCAAACCGGGACAGGGGGCGGCACAGATACGCAGTATTTT. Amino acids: CASSQTGTGGGTDTQYF.

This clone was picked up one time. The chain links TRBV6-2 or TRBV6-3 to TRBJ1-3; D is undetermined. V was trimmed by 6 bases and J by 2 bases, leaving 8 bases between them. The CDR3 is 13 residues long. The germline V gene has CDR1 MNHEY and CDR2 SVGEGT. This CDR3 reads CASSFGTGNTIYF. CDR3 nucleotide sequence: TGTGCCAGCAGCTTCGGCACTGGAAACACCATATATTTT.

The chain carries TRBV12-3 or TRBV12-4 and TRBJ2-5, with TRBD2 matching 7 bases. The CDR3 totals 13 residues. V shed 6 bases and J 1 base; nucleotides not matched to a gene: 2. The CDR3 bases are TGTGCCAGCAGGGCGGGGGTCCAAGAGACCCAGTACTTC. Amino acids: CASRAGVQETQYF.

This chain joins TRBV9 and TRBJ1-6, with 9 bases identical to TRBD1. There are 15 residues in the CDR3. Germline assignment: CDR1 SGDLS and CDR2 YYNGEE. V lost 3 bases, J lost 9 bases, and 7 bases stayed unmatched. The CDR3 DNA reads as TGTGCCAGCAGCGAATCGGGACAGGGCACTTCACCCCTCCACTTT. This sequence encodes CASSESGQGTSPLHF.

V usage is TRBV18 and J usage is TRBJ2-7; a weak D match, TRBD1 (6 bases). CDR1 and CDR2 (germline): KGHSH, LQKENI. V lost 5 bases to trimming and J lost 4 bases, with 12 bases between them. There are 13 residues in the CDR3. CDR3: CASSSTGTYEQYV. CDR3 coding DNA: TGTGCCAGCTCATCGACAGGAACGTACGAGCAGTACGTC.